The 27 T cell receptor beta chains given below trace back to one sample, sequenced in a study of cytomegalovirus exposure and HLA in healthy donors. Generated by immunoSEQ multiplex PCR, the TCRdb table keeps only in-frame clones and is missing some. Counted here are about 130,000 clones, 90% to 97% occurring once; the ten biggest clones make up less than 2%. The sample consisted of PBMCs. The receptor set was obtained from a young man in good health and CMV-seronegative.

In this sample, this clone turned up once. The chain couples TRBV2 to TRBJ1-2; D is possibly TRBD1 (5 bases). V was cut by 8 bases and J by 4 bases, with 8 bases left in between. CDR1 and CDR2 from the germline V gene are SNHLY and FYNNEI. This CDR3 region has 11 residues. The CDR3 loop reads CASGDSYGYTF. The CDR3 region has the DNA TGTGCCAGCGGAGACAGCTATGGCTACACCTTC.

The chain couples TRBV7-6 to TRBJ2-3, with 12 bases identical to TRBD2. The CDR3 is made up of 16 amino acids. Trimming took 5 bases from V and 2 from J; bases not matched to a gene: 5. Looked up from germline, CDR1 is SGHVS and CDR2 is FNYEAQ. For the CDR3, the DNA is TGTGCCAGCAGCACCAGACTAGCGGGAGTCACAGATACGCAGTATTTT. Translating gives CASSTRLAGVTDTQYF.

The rearrangement uses TRBV6-5 and TRBJ1-1, with D perhaps matching TRBD1 (5 bases). In germline, CDR1 is MNHEY, CDR2 SVGAGI. The CDR3 sequence is 13 residues long. The ends were cut back, 6 bases at V and 6 bases at J, with 14 bases in the middle. In DNA form, the CDR3 reads TGTGCCAGCAGCAACACCCGGGGGGCTGAAGCTTTCTTT. Its protein product is CASSNTRGAEAFF.

The J gene is TRBJ2-1, the V gene TRBV30; D possibly corresponds to TRBD2 (7 bases). Trimming cost V 2 bases and J 4 bases, with 12 bases left between them. The CDR3 totals 14 residues. Germline CDR1 and CDR2: GTSNPN and SVGIG (reference sequence). CDR3 bases: TGTGCCTGGAGTCGGGGGGCGAGGTACAATGAGCAGTTCTTC. It yields the protein CAWSRGARYNEQFF.

The gene calls are TRBV11-2 and TRBJ1-2; D is ambiguous. The germline V gene has CDR1 SGHAT and CDR2 FQNNGV. CDR3 length: 13 amino acids. Trimming took 6 bases from V and 5 from J, leaving 13 bases between them. The DNA of the CDR3 is TGTGCCAGCAGTGGGCAGAGCCCGTATGGCTACACCTTC. Its protein product is CASSGQSPYGYTF.

V and J are TRBV6-5 and TRBJ2-1; D possibly corresponds to TRBD2 (5 bases). The CDR3 totals 12 residues. Germline CDR1 MNHEY, CDR2 SVGAGI. Trimming took off 8 bases at V and 4 bases at J, with 9 bases between the two ends. This CDR3 is CASQRRYNEQFF. The CDR3 nucleotides are TGTGCCAGCCAGCGGCGGTACAATGAGCAGTTCTTC.

This chain connects TRBV5-1 to TRBJ1-1; 10 bases fit TRBD1. The CDR3 sequence is 18 residues long. Germline CDR1 SGHRS, CDR2 YFSETQ. J lost 9 bases, V lost 3 bases, and 20 bases had no gene match. The CDR3 is CASSSIEGTGASKRKAFF. CDR3 in DNA: TGCGCCAGCAGCTCCATCGAGGGGACAGGGGCATCGAAGAGGAAAGCTTTCTTT.

The J gene is TRBJ1-1, the V gene TRBV6-1; D is ambiguous. The CDR3 is 10 residues long. The V end lost 3 bases, the J end lost 10 bases, and 6 bases lay between the germline ends. From germline, CDR1 is MNHNS and CDR2 SASEGT. The CDR3, as DNA: TGTGCCAGCAGTGAGAGAGGAGCTTTCTTT. This sequence encodes CASSERGAFF.

This clone was seen a single time. The V gene is TRBV5-1, the J gene TRBJ2-1; 7 bases line up with TRBD2. Trimming removed 0 bases from V and 0 bases from J; junction bases left unmatched: 9. Germline V gene data show CDR1 as SGHRS and CDR2 as YFSETQ. The CDR3 totals 18 residues. CDR3 sequence reads: CASSLANTGGSSYNEQFF. The CDR3 DNA follows: TGCGCCAGCAGCTTGGCCAATACGGGCGGGAGCTCCTACAATGAGCAGTTCTTC.

V and J are TRBV9 and TRBJ2-3; TRBD1 is a possible D gene (6 bases). This CDR3 has 16 amino acids. V lost 3 bases and J lost 3, with 17 bases in between. CDR1 SGDLS and CDR2 YYNGEE come from the germline V gene. Written as DNA, the CDR3 is TGTGCCAGCAGCGCCACAGGGACCGACCCTACAGATACGCAGTATTTT. This codes for CASSATGTDPTDTQYF.

This chain joins TRBV30 and TRBJ1-3; 9 nucleotides match TRBD1. CDR3 length equals 13 residues. After removal of 6 bases from V and 9 bases from J, the junction contained 9 bases not matched to a gene. Germline V gives CDR1 GTSNPN, CDR2 SVGIG (reference sequence). CDR3 protein: CACTGQGIITIYF. The CDR3 region has the DNA TGTGCCTGCACGGGACAGGGTATCATCACCATATATTTT.

The chain couples TRBV28 to TRBJ2-1; 8 bases align to TRBD2. Germline V gene lookup returns CDR1 MDHEN and CDR2 SYDVKM. The CDR3 spans 20 residues. Losses at the gene ends were 6 bases for V and 0 bases for J; bases not matched to a gene: 19. In DNA, the CDR3 is TGTGCCAGCAGCTACACCGGGACTAGTCGGCGTATCAGCTCCTACAATGAGCAGTTCTTC. This encodes CASSYTGTSRRISSYNEQFF.

The J gene is TRBJ2-1, the V gene TRBV2, with 8 bases that match TRBD2. Germline CDR1 SNHLY, CDR2 FYNNEI. Trimming at V came to 6 bases and at J to 2 bases, leaving 9 bases not matched to a gene. This CDR3 has 16 amino acids. The DNA for the CDR3 is TGTGCCAGCAGGCAAAGACTAGCGCTTACCTACAATGAGCAGTTCTTC. Amino acid sequence: CASRQRLALTYNEQFF. Full variable domain (rest looked up from reference TRBV2 and TRBJ2-1): EPEVTQTPSHQVTQMGQEVILRCVPISNHLYFYWYRQILGQKVEFLVSFYNNEISEKSEIFDDQFSVERPDGSNFTLKIRSTKLEDSAMYFCASRQRLALTYNEQFFGPGTRLTVL.

V and J are TRBV5-1 and TRBJ1-1, with no clear D. V lost 2 bases and J 0 bases, leaving 8 bases between the germline ends. The CDR3 consists of 14 residues. Germline CDR1 SGHRS, CDR2 YFSETQ. CDR3 sequence reads: CASSFEAMNTEAFF. DNA of the CDR3: TGCGCCAGCAGCTTCGAGGCTATGAACACTGAAGCTTTCTTT.

CDR3 in amino acids: CASSRSGYGNTIYF. DNA of the CDR3: TGTGCCAGCAGCCGTTCGGGATACGGAAACACCATATATTTT. The gene calls are TRBV11-2 and TRBJ1-3; D remains ambiguous. V gave up 5 bases and J gave up 4 bases, with 12 bases separating them. The CDR3 spans 14 residues. Germline V lookup: CDR1 SGHAT, CDR2 FQNNGV.

The chain combines TRBV27 with TRBJ2-1; TRBD1 is a possible D gene (6 bases). The V end was cut by 7 bases, the J end by 6 bases, with 22 bases between. The V gene's germline CDR1 is MNHEY and CDR2 SMNVEV (reference sequence). This CDR3 comprises 16 residues. CDR3 coding DNA: TGTGCCAGCACGCCCGAGGCAGGGGCGATCTTCAATGAGCAGTTCTTC. Translated, it gives CASTPEAGAIFNEQFF.

The chain has TRBV30 and TRBJ2-5; 9 bases fit TRBD2. CDR1 and CDR2 (germline): GTSNPN, SVGIG (reference sequence). J was trimmed by 7 bases and V by 0 bases; bases with no gene match: 12. This CDR3 spans 16 amino acids. The CDR3 sequence: CAWSVGWASGVGTQYF. DNA for the CDR3: TGTGCCTGGAGTGTCGGTTGGGCTAGCGGGGTGGGGACCCAGTACTTC.

The chain has TRBV7-2 and TRBJ2-6; unclear D gene. Germline V gene lookup returns CDR1 SGHTA and CDR2 FQGNSA. CDR3 length: 15 amino acids. Trimming took 5 bases from V and 4 from J, leaving 12 bases between them. The CDR3 nucleotides read TGTGCCAGCAGCCTACAAACAGCCGGGGCCAACGTCCTGACTTTC. This sequence encodes CASSLQTAGANVLTF. The complete variable domain, with remaining parts taken from reference TRBV7-2 and TRBJ2-6, reads GAGVSQSPSNKVTEKGKDVELRCDPISGHTALYWYRQSLGQGLEFLIYFQGNSAPDKSGLPSDRFSAERTGGSVSTLTIQRTQQEDSAVYLCASSLQTAGANVLTFGAGSRLTVL.

This chain links TRBV27 with TRBJ1-2; TRBD1 might be the D (6 bases). The ends were cut back, 2 bases at V and 0 bases at J, with 16 bases in the middle. Germline CDR1 and CDR2: MNHEY and SMNVEV (reference sequence). The CDR3 is 17 residues long. The CDR3 DNA follows: TGTGCCAGCAGTTTAACCGAGGGGGGGGGATCTAACTATGGCTACACCTTC. This gives the protein CASSLTEGGGSNYGYTF.

The rearrangement uses TRBV7-9 and TRBJ1-1; no clear D. Germline loops: CDR1 SEHNR, CDR2 FQNEAQ (reference sequence). The CDR3 loop spans 16 amino acids. Trimming took 5 bases from V and 3 from J, leaving 19 bases between them. The CDR3 is CASSPNPFRRDTEAFF. CDR3 DNA: TGTGCCAGCAGCCCCAACCCCTTCCGACGGGACACTGAAGCTTTCTTT.

The chain employs TRBV9 and TRBJ2-7; tentative D call: TRBD2 (5 bases). The CDR3 runs to 15 residues. In germline, CDR1 is SGDLS, CDR2 YYNGEE. The V gene lost 4 bases and the J gene lost 2 bases, with 16 bases spanning the gap. This CDR3 is CASSSGASGAYEQYF. The CDR3 DNA reads as TGTGCCAGCAGCTCGGGTGCAAGCGGAGCCTACGAGCAGTACTTC.

The rearrangement uses TRBV5-5 and TRBJ2-2; D gene uncertain. From germline, CDR1 is SGHKS and CDR2 YYEKEE (reference sequence). The CDR3 covers 14 residues. Trimming took off 2 bases at V and 3 bases at J, with 8 bases between the two ends. CDR3 nucleotide sequence: TGTGCCAGCAGCTTCATCATTCACACCGGGGAGCTGTTTTTT. This gives the protein CASSFIIHTGELFF.

The rearrangement links TRBV11-1 to TRBJ2-3; D uncertain. The V end lost 1 base, the J end lost 4 bases, and 3 bases lay between the germline ends. Germline V CDR1 and CDR2: SGHAT, FQDESV (reference sequence). The CDR3 runs to 12 residues. CDR3 nucleotides: TGTGCCAGCAGCTTAGTCTCAGATACGCAGTATTTT. Translating it yields CASSLVSDTQYF. Using reference TRBV11-1 and TRBJ2-3 for the parts outside the CDR3, the full variable domain is EAEVAQSPRYKITEKSQAVAFWCDPISGHATLYWYRQILGQGPELLVQFQDESVVDDSQLPKDRFSAERLKGVDSTLKIQPAELGDSAMYLCASSLVSDTQYFGPGTRLTVL.

The chain uses TRBV27 and TRBJ2-1, with 7 bases that match TRBD2. Germline values: CDR1 MNHEY, CDR2 SMNVEV (reference sequence). The CDR3 has 15 residues. The ends lost 5 bases at V and 10 bases at J; junction bases unmatched: 14. The CDR3 loop reads CASSPQAGLGTEQFF. CDR3 DNA: TGTGCCAGCAGTCCACAAGCAGGACTAGGAACAGAGCAGTTCTTC.

V usage is TRBV2 and J usage is TRBJ2-1, with a possible D match to TRBD1 (6 bases). Germline lookup yields CDR1 SNHLY and CDR2 FYNNEI. The CDR3 spans 17 residues. V was trimmed by 5 bases and J by 0 bases, leaving 17 bases between them. The CDR3 loop is CASSRTTGPVSYNEQFF. In DNA form, the CDR3 reads TGTGCCAGCAGTCGAACAACAGGGCCCGTCTCCTACAATGAGCAGTTCTTC.

V is TRBV5-4 and J is TRBJ2-7, with 7 nucleotides matching TRBD2. V shed 3 bases, J shed 8 bases, and the junction held 14 bases outside the gene matches. CDR1 SGHNT and CDR2 YYREEE come from the germline V gene (reference sequence). The CDR3 loop spans 15 amino acids. CDR3 nucleotide sequence: TGTGCCAGCAGCTCGTCCGGGACTACAGCCGTCAAGCAGTACTTC. It specifies CASSSSGTTAVKQYF.

The gene calls are TRBV6-5 and TRBJ2-3; D is perhaps TRBD1 (6 bases). Germline V gives CDR1 MNHEY, CDR2 SVGAGI. V was shortened by 0 bases and J by 7 bases, with 14 bases between the two germline ends. The CDR3 has 15 amino acids. The CDR3 DNA reads TGTGCCAGCAGTTACTCGAAGAGGACAGCAAATACGCAGTATTTT. Its protein product is CASSYSKRTANTQYF.